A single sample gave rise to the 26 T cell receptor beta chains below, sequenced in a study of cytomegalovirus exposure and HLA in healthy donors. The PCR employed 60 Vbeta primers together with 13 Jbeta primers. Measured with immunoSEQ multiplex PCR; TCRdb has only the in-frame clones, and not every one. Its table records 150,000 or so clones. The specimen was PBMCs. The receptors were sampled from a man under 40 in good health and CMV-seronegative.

The CDR3 DNA follows: TGTGCCAGCTCACCAACAAGCTGGACAGCAGAAGCTTTCTTT. Its protein product is CASSPTSWTAEAFF. The rearrangement joins TRBV18 to TRBJ1-1, with D possibly matching TRBD1 (6 bases). CDR3 length: 14 residues. The germline gives CDR1 KGHSH, CDR2 LQKENI. V gave up 2 bases and J gave up 8 bases, with 15 bases separating them.

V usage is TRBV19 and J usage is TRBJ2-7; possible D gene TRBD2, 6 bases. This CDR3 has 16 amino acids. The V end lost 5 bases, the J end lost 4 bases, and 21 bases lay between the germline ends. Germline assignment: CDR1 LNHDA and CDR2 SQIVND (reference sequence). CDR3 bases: TGTGCCAGTAGTCCCTCCTTTGGGGCGGGAAGGTACGAGCAGTACTTC. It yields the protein CASSPSFGAGRYEQYF.

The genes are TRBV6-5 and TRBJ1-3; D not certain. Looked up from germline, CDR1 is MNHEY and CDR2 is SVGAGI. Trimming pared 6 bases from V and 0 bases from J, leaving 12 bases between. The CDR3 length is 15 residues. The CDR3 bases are TGTGCCAGCAGCCTAGATGGGTCCTCTGGAAACACCATATATTTT. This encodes CASSLDGSSGNTIYF.

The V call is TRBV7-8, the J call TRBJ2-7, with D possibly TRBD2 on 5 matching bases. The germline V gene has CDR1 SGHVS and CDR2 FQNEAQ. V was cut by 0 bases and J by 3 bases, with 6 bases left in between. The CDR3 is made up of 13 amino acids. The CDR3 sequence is CASSLAGSYEQYF. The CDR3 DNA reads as TGTGCCAGCAGCTTAGCAGGGAGCTACGAGCAGTACTTC. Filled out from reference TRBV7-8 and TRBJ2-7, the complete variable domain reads GAGVSQSPRYKVAKRGQDVALRCDPISGHVSLFWYQQALGQGPEFLTYFQNEAQLDKSGLPSDRFFAERPEGSVSTLKIQRTQQEDSAVYLCASSLAGSYEQYFGPGTRLTVT.

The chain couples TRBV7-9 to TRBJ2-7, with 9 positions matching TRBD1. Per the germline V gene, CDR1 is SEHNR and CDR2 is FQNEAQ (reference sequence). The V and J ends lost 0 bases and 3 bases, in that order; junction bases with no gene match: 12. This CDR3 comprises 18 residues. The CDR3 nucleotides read TGTGCCAGCAGCTTAGCCGATTTGGTCGGGACAGGGCGCTACGAGCAGTACTTC. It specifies CASSLADLVGTGRYEQYF.

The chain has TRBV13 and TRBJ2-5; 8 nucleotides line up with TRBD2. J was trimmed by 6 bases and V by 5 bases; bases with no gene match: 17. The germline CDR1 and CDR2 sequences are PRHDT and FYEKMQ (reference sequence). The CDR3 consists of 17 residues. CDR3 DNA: TGTGCCAGCAGCCTTAGTCCACAGGCGGGCGGGAGGAAGACCCAGTACTTC. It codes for CASSLSPQAGGRKTQYF.

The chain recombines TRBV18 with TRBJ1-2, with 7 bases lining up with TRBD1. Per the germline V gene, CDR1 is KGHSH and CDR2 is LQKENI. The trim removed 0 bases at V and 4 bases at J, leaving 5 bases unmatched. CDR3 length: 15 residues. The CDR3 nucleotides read TGTGCCAGCTCACCACCAGACAGGGTGGCCTATGGCTACACCTTC. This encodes CASSPPDRVAYGYTF.

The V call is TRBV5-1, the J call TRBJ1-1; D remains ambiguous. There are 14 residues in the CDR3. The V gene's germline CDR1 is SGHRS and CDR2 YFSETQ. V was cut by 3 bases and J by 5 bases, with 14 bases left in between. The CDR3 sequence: CASSSREWATEAFF. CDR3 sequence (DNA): TGCGCCAGCAGCTCGAGGGAGTGGGCGACTGAAGCTTTCTTT.

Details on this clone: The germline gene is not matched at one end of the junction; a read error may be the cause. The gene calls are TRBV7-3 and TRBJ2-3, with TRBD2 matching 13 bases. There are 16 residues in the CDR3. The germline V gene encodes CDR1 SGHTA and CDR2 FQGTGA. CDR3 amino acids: CASSITSGRASDTQYF. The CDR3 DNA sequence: TGTGCCAGCAGCATAACTAGCGGGAGGGCATCAGATACGCAGTATTTT.

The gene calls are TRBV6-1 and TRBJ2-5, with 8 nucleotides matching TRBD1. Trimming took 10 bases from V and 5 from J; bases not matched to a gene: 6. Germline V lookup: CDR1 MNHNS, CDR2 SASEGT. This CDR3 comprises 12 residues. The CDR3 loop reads CATYTGGETQYF. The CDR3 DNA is TGTGCCACGTACACAGGGGGGGAGACCCAGTACTTC.

The CDR3 region has the DNA TGTGCCAGCAGCTTTGGGCCACTGGGAGACACTGAAGCTTTCTTT. Its translation is CASSFGPLGDTEAFF. The chain uses TRBV7-9 and TRBJ1-1, with D unresolved. This CDR3 is 15 amino acids long. The germline V gene has CDR1 SEHNR and CDR2 FQNEAQ (reference sequence). V was shortened by 3 bases and J by 3 bases, with 14 bases between the two germline ends.

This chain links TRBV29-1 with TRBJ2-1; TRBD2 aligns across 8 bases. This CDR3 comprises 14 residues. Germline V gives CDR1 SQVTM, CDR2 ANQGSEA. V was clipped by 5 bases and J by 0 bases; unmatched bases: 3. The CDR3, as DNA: TGCAGCGTTCTTCGGGGGGGCTCCTACAATGAGCAGTTCTTC. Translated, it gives CSVLRGGSYNEQFF.

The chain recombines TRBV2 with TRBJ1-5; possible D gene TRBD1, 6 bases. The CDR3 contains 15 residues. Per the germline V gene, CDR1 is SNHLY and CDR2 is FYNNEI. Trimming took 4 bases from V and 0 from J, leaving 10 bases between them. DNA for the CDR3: TGTGCCAGCAGTGTAGACAGGCTTAGCAATCAGCCCCAGCATTTT. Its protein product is CASSVDRLSNQPQHF.

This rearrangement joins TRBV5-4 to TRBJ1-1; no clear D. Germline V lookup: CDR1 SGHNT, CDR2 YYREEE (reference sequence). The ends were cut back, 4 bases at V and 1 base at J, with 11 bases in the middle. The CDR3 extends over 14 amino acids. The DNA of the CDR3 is TGTGCCAGCAGCGAGGAAGGCCCGAACACTGAAGCTTTCTTT. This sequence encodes CASSEEGPNTEAFF. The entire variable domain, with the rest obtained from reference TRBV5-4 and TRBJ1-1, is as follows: ETGVTQSPTHLIKTRGQQVTLRCSSQSGHNTVSWYQQALGQGPQFIFQYYREEENGRGNFPPRFSGLQFPNYSSELNVNALELDDSALYLCASSEEGPNTEAFFGQGTRLTVV.

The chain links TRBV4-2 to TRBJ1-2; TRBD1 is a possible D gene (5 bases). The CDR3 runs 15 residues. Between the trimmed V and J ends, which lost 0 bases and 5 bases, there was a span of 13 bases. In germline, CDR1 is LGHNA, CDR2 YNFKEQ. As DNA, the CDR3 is TGTGCCAGCAGCCAAGATCCCCAGGGTGGATATGGCTACACCTTC. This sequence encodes CASSQDPQGGYGYTF.

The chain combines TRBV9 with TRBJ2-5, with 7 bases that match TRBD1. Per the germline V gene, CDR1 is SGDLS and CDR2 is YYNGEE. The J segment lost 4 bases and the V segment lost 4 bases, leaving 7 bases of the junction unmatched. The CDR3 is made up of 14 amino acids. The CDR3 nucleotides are TGTGCCAGCAGCCCGGGACAGTCGAGAGAGACCCAGTACTTC. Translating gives CASSPGQSRETQYF.

Written as DNA, the CDR3 is TGCGCCAGTCGGACGCTAGCGGGGAGGGGTGAGACCCAGTACTTC. Translated, it gives CASRTLAGRGETQYF. The chain couples TRBV10-2 to TRBJ2-5, with 9 bases identical to TRBD2. The trim removed 9 bases at V and 5 bases at J, leaving 13 bases unmatched. Germline-derived CDR1 and CDR2 are WSHSY and SAAADI. The CDR3 runs to 15 residues.

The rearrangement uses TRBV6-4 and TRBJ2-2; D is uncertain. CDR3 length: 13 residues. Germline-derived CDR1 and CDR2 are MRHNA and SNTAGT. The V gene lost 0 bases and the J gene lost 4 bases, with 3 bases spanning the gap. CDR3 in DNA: TGTGCCAGCAGTGACTCGAGCACCGGGGAGCTGTTTTTT. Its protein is CASSDSSTGELFF.

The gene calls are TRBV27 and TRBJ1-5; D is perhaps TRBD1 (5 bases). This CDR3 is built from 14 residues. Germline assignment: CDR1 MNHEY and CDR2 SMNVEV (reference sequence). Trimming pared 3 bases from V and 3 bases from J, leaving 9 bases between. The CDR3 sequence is CASSFRAANQPQHF. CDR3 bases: TGTGCCAGCAGTTTCAGGGCAGCCAATCAGCCCCAGCATTTT.

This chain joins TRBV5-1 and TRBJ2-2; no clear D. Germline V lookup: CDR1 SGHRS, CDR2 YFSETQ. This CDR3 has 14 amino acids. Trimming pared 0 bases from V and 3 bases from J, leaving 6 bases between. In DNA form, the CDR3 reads TGCGCCAGCAGCTTGGGGCTGGACACCGGGGAGCTGTTTTTT. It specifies CASSLGLDTGELFF.

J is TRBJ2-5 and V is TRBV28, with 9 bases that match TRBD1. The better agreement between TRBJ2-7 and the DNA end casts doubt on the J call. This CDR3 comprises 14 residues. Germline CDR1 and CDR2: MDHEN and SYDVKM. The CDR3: CASRRTGDPYEQYF. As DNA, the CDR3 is TGTGCCAGCAGACGGACAGGGGACCCCTACGAGCAGTACTTC.

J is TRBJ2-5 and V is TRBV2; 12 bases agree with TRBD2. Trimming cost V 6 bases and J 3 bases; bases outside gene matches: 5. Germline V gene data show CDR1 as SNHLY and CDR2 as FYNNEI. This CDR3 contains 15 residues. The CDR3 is CASRARLAGEETQYF. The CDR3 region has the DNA TGTGCCAGCAGAGCCCGACTAGCGGGAGAAGAGACCCAGTACTTC.

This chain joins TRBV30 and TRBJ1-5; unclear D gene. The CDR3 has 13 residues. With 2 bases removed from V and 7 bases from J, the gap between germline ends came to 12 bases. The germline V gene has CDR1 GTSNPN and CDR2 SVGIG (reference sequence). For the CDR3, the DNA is TGTGCCTGGAGTCGGGAGTTCGGGCAGCCCCAGCATTTT. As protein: CAWSREFGQPQHF.

The CDR3 loop is CASSYSAEGNQPQHF. Written as DNA, the CDR3 is TGTGCCAGCAGTTACTCGGCGGAGGGGAATCAGCCCCAGCATTTT. V and J are TRBV6-5 and TRBJ1-5; possible D gene TRBD1, 5 bases. CDR3 length equals 15 residues. Per germline, CDR1 MNHEY and CDR2 SVGAGI. V lost 0 bases to trimming and J lost 4 bases, with 10 bases between them.

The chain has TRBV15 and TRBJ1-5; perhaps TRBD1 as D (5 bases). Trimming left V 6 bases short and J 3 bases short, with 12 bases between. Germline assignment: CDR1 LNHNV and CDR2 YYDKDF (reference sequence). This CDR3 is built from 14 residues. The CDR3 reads CATSWGGNNQPQHF. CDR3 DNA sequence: TGTGCCACCAGTTGGGGGGGAAACAATCAGCCCCAGCATTTT.

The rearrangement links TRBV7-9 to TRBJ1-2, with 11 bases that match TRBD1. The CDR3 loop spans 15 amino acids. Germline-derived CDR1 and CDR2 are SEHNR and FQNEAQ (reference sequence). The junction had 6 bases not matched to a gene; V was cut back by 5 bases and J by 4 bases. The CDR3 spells CASSVDRGQSYGYTF. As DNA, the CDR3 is TGTGCCAGCAGCGTGGACAGGGGGCAGAGCTATGGCTACACCTTC.